This TCR beta chain originates from a study of blood T cell repertoires in COVID-19. Germline CDR1 is SGHVS and CDR2 is FQNEAQ. CDR3 length: 15 amino acids. The V segment lost 3 bases and the J segment 8 bases; nucleotides outside the gene matches: 9. This clone has just a few counts. Produced via immunoSEQ multiplex PCR; TCRdb's table is partial and in-frame only. The profile covers a few hundred thousand clones, with around 80% appearing a single time and 4.1% taken by the ten largest. Sample: PBMCs or T cells enriched from blood (not recorded which). This TCR was sampled from a man aged 30-40 years with acute COVID-19. The chain employs TRBV7-8 and TRBJ2-1; 8 bases line up with TRBD2. CDR3: CASSFGSGSVYEQFF. The CDR3, as DNA: TGTGCCAGCAGCTTCGGGAGCGGGAGCGTCTATGAGCAGTTCTTC.